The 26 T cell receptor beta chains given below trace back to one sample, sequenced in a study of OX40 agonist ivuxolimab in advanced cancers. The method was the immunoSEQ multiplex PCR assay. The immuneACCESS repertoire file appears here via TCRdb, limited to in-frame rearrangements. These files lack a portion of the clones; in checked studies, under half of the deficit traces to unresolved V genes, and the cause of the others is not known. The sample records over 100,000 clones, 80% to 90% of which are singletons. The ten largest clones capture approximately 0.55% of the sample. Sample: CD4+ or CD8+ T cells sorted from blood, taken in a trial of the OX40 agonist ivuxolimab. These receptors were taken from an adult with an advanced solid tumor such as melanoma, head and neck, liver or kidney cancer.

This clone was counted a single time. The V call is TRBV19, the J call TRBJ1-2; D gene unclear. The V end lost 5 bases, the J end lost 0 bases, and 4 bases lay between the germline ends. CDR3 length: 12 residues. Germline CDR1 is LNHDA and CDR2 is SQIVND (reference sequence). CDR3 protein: CASSFPNYGYTF. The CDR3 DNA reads TGTGCCAGTAGTTTCCCTAACTATGGCTACACCTTC.

The chain's CDR3 is CASSPGGAAGVGTEAFF. CDR3 in DNA: TGTGCCAGCTCACCTGGTGGAGCCGCCGGGGTGGGCACTGAAGCTTTCTTT. The genes are TRBV18 and TRBJ1-1; D gene unclear. This CDR3 is built from 17 residues. V was trimmed by 3 bases and J by 4 bases, leaving 21 bases between them. Germline V gene data show CDR1 as KGHSH and CDR2 as LQKENI.

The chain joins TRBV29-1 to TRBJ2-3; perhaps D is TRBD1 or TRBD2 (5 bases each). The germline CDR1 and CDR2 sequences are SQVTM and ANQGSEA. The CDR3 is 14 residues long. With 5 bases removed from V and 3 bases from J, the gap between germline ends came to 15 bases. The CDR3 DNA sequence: TGCAGCGTTCTAGGGACCCTGGGTACAGATACGCAGTATTTT. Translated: CSVLGTLGTDTQYF.

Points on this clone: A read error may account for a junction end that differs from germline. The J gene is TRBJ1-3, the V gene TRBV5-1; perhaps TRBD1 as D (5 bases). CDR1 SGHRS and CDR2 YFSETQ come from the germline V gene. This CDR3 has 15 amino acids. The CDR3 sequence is CASRLGGASGNTIYF. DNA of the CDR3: TGCGCCAGCAGATTGGGAGGGGCCAGTGGAAACACCATATATTTT. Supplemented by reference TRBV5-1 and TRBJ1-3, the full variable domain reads KAGVTQTPRYLIKTRGQQVTLSCSPISGHRSVSWYQQTPGQGLQFLFEYFSETQRNKGNFPGRFSGRQFSNSRSEMNVSTLELGDSALYLCASRLGGASGNTIYFGEGSWLTVV.

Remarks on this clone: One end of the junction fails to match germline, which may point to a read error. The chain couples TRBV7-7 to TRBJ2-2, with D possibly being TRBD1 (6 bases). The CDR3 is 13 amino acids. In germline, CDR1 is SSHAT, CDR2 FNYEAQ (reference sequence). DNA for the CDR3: TGTGCTAGCAGTACAGGGTTCACCGGGGAGCTGTTTTTT. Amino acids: CASSTGFTGELFF.

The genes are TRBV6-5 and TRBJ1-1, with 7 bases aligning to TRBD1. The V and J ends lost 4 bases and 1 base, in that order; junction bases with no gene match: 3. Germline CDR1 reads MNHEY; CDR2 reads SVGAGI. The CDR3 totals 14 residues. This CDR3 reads CASSLTGKNTEAFF. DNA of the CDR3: TGTGCCAGCAGTTTGACAGGGAAGAACACTGAAGCTTTCTTT.

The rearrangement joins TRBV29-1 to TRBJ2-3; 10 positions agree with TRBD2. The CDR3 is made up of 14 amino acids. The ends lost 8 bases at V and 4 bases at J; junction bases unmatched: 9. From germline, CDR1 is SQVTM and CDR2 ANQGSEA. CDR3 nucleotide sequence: TGCAGCACCACGGGTCTAGCGGGGGCAGATACGCAGTATTTT. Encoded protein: CSTTGLAGADTQYF.

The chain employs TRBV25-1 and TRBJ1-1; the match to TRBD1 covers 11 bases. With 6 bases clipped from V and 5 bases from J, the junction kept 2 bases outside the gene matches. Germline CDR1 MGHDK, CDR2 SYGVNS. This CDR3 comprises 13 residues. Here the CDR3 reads CASRGQGDTEAFF. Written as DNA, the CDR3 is TGTGCCAGCAGGGGACAGGGGGATACTGAAGCTTTCTTT.

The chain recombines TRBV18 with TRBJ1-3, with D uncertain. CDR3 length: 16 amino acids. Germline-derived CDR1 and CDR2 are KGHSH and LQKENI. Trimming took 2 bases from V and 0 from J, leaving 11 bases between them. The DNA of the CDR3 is TGTGCCAGCTCACCAAAGGCCCCCATCTCTGGAAACACCATATATTTT. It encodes CASSPKAPISGNTIYF.

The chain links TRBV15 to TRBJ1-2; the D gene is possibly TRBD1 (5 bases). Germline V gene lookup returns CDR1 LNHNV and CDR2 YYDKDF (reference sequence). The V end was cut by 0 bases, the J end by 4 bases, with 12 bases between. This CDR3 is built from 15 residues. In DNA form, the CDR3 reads TGTGCCACCAGCAGAGACAGGGTTAGCCCCTATGGCTACACCTTC. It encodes CATSRDRVSPYGYTF. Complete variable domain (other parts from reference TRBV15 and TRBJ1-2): DAMVIQNPRYQVTQFGKPVTLSCSQTLNHNVMYWYQQKSSQAPKLLFHYYDKDFNNEADTPDNFQSRRPNTSFCFLDIRSPGLGDTAMYLCATSRDRVSPYGYTFGSGTRLTVV.

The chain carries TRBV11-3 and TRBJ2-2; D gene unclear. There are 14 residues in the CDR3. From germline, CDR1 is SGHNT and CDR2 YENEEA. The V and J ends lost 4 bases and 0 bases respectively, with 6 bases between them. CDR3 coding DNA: TGTGCCAGCAGCTCAGAGACGAACACCGGGGAGCTGTTTTTT. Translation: CASSSETNTGELFF.

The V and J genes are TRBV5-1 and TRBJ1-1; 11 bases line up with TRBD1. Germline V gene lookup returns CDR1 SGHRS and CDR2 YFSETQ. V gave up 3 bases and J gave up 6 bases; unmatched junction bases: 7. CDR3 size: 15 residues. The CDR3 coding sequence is TGCGCCAGCAGCTCGATGGGACAGGGGGTGTCTGAAGCTTTCTTT. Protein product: CASSSMGQGVSEAFF.

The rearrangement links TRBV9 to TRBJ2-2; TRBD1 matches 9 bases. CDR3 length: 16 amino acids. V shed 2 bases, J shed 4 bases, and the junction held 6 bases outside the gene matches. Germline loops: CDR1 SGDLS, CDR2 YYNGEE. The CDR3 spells CASSVGDRGSTGELFF. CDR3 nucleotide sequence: TGTGCCAGCAGCGTGGGCGACAGGGGGAGCACCGGGGAGCTGTTTTTT.

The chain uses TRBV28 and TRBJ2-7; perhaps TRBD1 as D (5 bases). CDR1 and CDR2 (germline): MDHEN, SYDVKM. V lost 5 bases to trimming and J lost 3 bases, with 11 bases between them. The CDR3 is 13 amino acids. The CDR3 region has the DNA TGTGCCAGCAGTCCAAGGACAATCTACGAGCAGTACTTC. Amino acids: CASSPRTIYEQYF.

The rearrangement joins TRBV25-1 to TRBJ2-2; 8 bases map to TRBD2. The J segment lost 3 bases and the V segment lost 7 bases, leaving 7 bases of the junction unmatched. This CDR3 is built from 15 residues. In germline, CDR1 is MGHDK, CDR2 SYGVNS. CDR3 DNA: TGTGCCAGCACCAACCGGGAGGGTTACACCGGGGAGCTGTTTTTT. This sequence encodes CASTNREGYTGELFF.

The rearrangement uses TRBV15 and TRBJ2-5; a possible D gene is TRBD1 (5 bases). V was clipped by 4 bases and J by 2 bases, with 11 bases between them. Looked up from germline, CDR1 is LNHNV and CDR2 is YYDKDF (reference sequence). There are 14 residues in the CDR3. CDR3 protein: CATSTRQSQETQYF. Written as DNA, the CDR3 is TGTGCCACCAGCACCAGACAGTCTCAAGAGACCCAGTACTTC.

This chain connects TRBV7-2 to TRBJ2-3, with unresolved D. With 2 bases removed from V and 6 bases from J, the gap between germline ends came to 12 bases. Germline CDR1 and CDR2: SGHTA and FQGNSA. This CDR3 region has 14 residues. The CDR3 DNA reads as TGTGCCAGCAGCTTATACAGCAGGTTGGATACGCAGTATTTT. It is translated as CASSLYSRLDTQYF. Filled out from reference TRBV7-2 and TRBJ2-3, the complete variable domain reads GAGVSQSPSNKVTEKGKDVELRCDPISGHTALYWYRQSLGQGLEFLIYFQGNSAPDKSGLPSDRFSAERTGGSVSTLTIQRTQQEDSAVYLCASSLYSRLDTQYFGPGTRLTVL.

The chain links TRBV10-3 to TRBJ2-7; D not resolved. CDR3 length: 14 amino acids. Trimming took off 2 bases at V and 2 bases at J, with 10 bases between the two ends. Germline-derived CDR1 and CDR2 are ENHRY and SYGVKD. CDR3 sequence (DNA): TGTGCCATCAGTGAGGGTGGCGGTGCCTACGAGCAGTACTTC. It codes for CAISEGGGAYEQYF.

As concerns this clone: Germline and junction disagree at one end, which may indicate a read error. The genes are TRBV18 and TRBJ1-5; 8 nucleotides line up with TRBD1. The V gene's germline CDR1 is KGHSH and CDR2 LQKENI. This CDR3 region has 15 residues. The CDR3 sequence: CASSPLAGGNQPQHF. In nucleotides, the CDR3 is TGTGCCAGCTCACCACTTGCAGGGGGCAACCAGCCCCAGCATTTT.

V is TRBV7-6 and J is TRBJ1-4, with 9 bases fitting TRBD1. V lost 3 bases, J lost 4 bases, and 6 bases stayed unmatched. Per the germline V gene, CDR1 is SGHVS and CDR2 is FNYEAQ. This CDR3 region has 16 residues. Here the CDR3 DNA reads TGTGCCAGCAGCTTCGGGACAGGGTTGGGTAATGAAAAACTGTTTTTT. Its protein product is CASSFGTGLGNEKLFF.

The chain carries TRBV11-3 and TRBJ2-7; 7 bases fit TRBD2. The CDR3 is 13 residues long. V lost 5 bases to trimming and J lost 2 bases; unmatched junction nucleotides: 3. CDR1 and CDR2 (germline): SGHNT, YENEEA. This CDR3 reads CASSPGTTYEQYF. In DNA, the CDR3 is TGTGCCAGCAGCCCAGGGACTACCTACGAGCAGTACTTC.

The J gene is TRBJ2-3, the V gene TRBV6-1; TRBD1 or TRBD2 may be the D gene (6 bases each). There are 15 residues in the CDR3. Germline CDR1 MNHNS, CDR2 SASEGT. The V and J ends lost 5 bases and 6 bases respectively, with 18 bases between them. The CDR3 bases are TGTGCCAGCAGTCCCCCACAGGGACTCGGGGATACGCAGTATTTT. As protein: CASSPPQGLGDTQYF.

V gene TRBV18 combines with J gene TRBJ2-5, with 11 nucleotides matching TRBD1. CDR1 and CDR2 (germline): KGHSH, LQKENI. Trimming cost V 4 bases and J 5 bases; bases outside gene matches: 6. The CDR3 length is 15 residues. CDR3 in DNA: TGTGCCAGCTCACTGGGGACAGGGGGATTGGAGACCCAGTACTTC. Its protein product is CASSLGTGGLETQYF.

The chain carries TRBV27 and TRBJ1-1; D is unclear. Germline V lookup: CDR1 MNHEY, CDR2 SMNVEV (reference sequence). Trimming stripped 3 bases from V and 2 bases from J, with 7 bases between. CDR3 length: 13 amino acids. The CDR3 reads CASSFGSNTEAFF. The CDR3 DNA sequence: TGTGCCAGCAGTTTTGGCAGTAACACTGAAGCTTTCTTT.

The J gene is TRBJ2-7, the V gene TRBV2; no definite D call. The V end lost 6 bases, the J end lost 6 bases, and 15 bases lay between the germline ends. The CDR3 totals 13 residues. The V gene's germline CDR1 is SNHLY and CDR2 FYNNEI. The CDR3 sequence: CASRWEITGEQYF. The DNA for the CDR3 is TGTGCCAGCAGGTGGGAAATCACGGGCGAGCAGTACTTC.

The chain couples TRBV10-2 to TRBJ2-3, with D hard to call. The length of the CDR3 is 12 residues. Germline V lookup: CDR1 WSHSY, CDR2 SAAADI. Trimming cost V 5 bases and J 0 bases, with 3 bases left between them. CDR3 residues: CASSPSTDTQYF. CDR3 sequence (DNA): TGCGCCAGCAGTCCTAGCACAGATACGCAGTATTTT.